The next 27 T cell receptor delta chains were all read from a single sample in a study of DNA immune sequencing with unique molecular identifiers. Primers for all 8 TRDV and 4 TRDJ genes amplified genomic DNA in 32-plex. Adapter PCR followed roughly 3 barcoding PCR cycles that attached a 12-nucleotide UMI. TCRdb reanalysed the multiplex PCR reads with CATT. The sample contains a few thousand delta-chain clones, 11% of which appear only once. Input material: gamma-delta T cells enriched from blood buffy coat, or unenriched PBMCs (not recorded which). Receptor source: a human donor in good health.

The J gene is TRDJ1, the V gene TRDV1; TRDD3 might be the D (6 bases). CDR3 size: 19 residues. V shed 1 base and J shed 8 bases, with 29 bases lying between them. The germline V gene encodes CDR1 TSWWSYY and CDR2 QGS. The CDR3 sequence: CALGEQCYWALEGQGKLIF. DNA for the CDR3: TGTGCTCTTGGGGAACAGTGCTACTGGGCACTGGAGGGCCAAGGGAAACTCATCTTT.

This clone was seen a few times. For this DNA, TCRdb reports the protein of a much larger clone, which diverges at residue 11, most likely from a read error; the protein presented here is translated directly from the DNA. The rearrangement uses TRDV2 and TRDJ1; no firm D call. Germline V gene sequence: CDR1 GEAIGNYY, CDR2 EKD. Trimming left V 3 bases short and J 3 bases short, with 19 bases between. The CDR3 is 16 amino acids. The CDR3 bases are TGTGCCTGTGACCCGTCCGATCGGAAGTACTCCGATAAACTCATCTTT. Translated: CACDPSDRKYSDKLIF.

At least ten counts were recorded for this clone. The chain has TRDV2 and TRDJ1; 9 bases agree with TRDD3. J gave up 0 bases and V 3 bases, and 10 bases lay outside the gene matches. The germline gives CDR1 GEAIGNYY, CDR2 EKD. The CDR3 loop spans 17 amino acids. The CDR3 is CACDDLLGDKYTDKLIF. The CDR3 DNA sequence: TGTGCCTGTGACGACTTACTGGGGGACAAGTACACCGATAAACTCATCTTT.

This clone has more than one count but fewer than ten. The TCRdb protein comes from a much larger clone and disagrees with this DNA's translation at residue 14, likely due to a read error; the protein given here is derived from the DNA. The rearrangement joins TRAV36/DV7 to TRDJ2; the match to TRDD3 covers 7 bases. The tail of the sequence fits TRDJ1 better, so the J call may be wrong. Germline V gene lookup returns CDR1 VTNFRS and CDR2 LTSSGIE (reference sequence). This CDR3 has 18 amino acids. CDR3 sequence (DNA): TGTGCTGTGGAGAGTATTCCGAACTGGGGAGGGGACACCGGTAAACTCATCTTT. Residues: CAVESIPNWGGDTGKLIF.

Remarks on this clone: TCRdb lists the protein of a much larger clone for this DNA, which differs at residue 12, so this is likely a read error; the protein given here is translated from the DNA itself. V and J are TRDV2 and TRDJ1; 7 nucleotides agree with TRDD3. The CDR3 is made up of 17 amino acids. CDR1 and CDR2 (germline): GEAIGNYY, EKD. V lost 3 bases to trimming and J lost 4 bases; unmatched junction nucleotides: 16. DNA for the CDR3: TGTGCCTGTGACTCCCTCCTGGGGGCTCCCAACATCGATAAACTCATCTTT. As protein: CACDSLLGAPNIDKLIF.

In the case of this clone: TCRdb has a much larger clone's protein, which differs at residue 2 from the translation of this DNA, likely because of a read error; what is shown is the protein translated from the DNA. The chain carries TRDV2 and TRDJ1; 11 nucleotides align to TRDD3. This CDR3 is 17 amino acids long. The germline CDR1 and CDR2 sequences are GEAIGNYY and EKD. The CDR3, as DNA: TGTTCCTGTGACACCGTTGGGGGATACGCTGGGACCGATAAACTCATCTTT. It is translated as CSCDTVGGYAGTDKLIF.

The V call is TRDV1, the J call TRDJ1; D could derive from TRDD2 or TRDD3 (6 bases each). The J gene, absent from TCRdb, was called here by matching the DNA to germline. V was shortened by 1 base and J by 0 bases, with 27 bases between the two germline ends. Germline V CDR1 and CDR2: TSWWSYY, QGS. The CDR3 is made up of 21 amino acids. DNA for the CDR3: TGTGCTCTTGGGGAACCCCTTCCCACGCAGGGGGAGCCCATGGACACCGATAAACTCATCTTT. It encodes CALGEPLPTQGEPMDTDKLIF.

This clone has a handful of counts. The genes are TRDV3 and TRDJ1; 8 nucleotides line up with TRDD3. J was trimmed by 3 bases and V by 5 bases; bases with no gene match: 23. This CDR3 spans 18 amino acids. Germline CDR1 is TVYSNPD and CDR2 is GDNSRS (reference sequence). The CDR3 region is CAVRRLRITGGSADKLIF. CDR3 coding DNA: TGTGCCGTTCGGCGCCTTCGGATTACTGGGGGTTCGGCCGATAAACTCATCTTT.

This clone has only one observation. The CDR3 coding sequence is TGTGCTCTTGGGGAAGCTTCCCCTAATGGTTACACCGATAAACTCATCTTT. Translating it yields CALGEASPNGYTDKLIF. For the J gene the call is TRDJ1; the V gene lacks a call; the table calls TRDD3, which could not be checked here. The length of the CDR3 is 17 residues.

This clone was counted a few times. The genes are TRDV1 and TRDJ1; 8 bases are a match to TRDD3. CDR1 and CDR2 (germline): TSWWSYY, QGS. V lost 1 base, J lost 2 bases, and 15 bases stayed unmatched. The CDR3 length is 19 residues. CDR3 coding DNA: TGTGCTCTTGGGGAACCGCCTTCTTTACTGGGGGGACCTACCGATAAACTCATCTTT. Protein: CALGEPPSLLGGPTDKLIF.

Regarding this clone: A far larger clone is a single base away, which makes a read error likely. Other nucleotide sequences from this sample produce the same CDR3. J is TRDJ1 and V is TRDV2; 8 bases fit TRDD3. Germline values: CDR1 GEAIGNYY, CDR2 EKD. The CDR3 contains 17 residues. The DNA for the CDR3 is TGTGCATGTGACTCACTTCCCTACGGGGATACCACCGATAAACTCATCTTT. Encoded protein: CACDSLPYGDTTDKLIF.

This clone has ten or more counts. The chain recombines TRDV2 with TRDJ3, with 10 bases matching TRDD3. Germline V gene data show CDR1 as GEAIGNYY and CDR2 as EKD. The CDR3 covers 21 residues. The V and J ends lost 4 bases and 0 bases, in that order; junction bases with no gene match: 14. The CDR3 DNA reads as TGTGCCTGTGATCCGGCCGTACTGGGGGATGCGAGCTCCTGGGACACCCGACAGATGTTTTTC. Translation gives CACDPAVLGDASSWDTRQMFF.

Concerning this clone: TCRdb assigns this DNA the protein of a much larger clone, which departs from its translation at residue 14; this likely reflects a read error, and the protein shown comes from translating the DNA. The same CDR3 arises from other DNA sequences in this sample as well. V usage is TRDV2 and J usage is TRDJ1, with 8 bases matching TRDD2. CDR1 GEAIGNYY and CDR2 EKD come from the germline V gene. The CDR3 is made up of 17 amino acids. CDR3 DNA: TGTGCCTGTGACACAATAGCTTCCTACGCGGGTCTCGATAATCTCATCTTT. This sequence encodes CACDTIASYAGLDNLIF.

This clone occurred many times. The identical CDR3 is also encoded by other nucleotide sequences in the sample. The chain employs TRDV2 and TRDJ3; 9 bases map to TRDD3. The germline V gene encodes CDR1 GEAIGNYY and CDR2 EKD. CDR3 length: 19 residues. Trimming at V came to 0 bases and at J to 0 bases, leaving 5 bases not matched to a gene. The CDR3 coding sequence is TGTGCCTGTGACACCGCCGGGGATACGCCCTCCTGGGACACCCGACAGATGTTTTTC. This translates into CACDTAGDTPSWDTRQMFF.

This rearrangement joins TRDV1 to TRDJ1, with 8 bases lining up with TRDD3. No J gene was available from TCRdb, and it was assigned here by a germline match of the DNA. From germline, CDR1 is TSWWSYY and CDR2 QGS. This CDR3 is built from 21 residues. V was pared by 3 bases and J by 4 bases, with 25 bases of the junction left unmatched. The CDR3 spells CALGDYSPGGGIESLGDKLIF. CDR3 bases: TGTGCTCTTGGGGATTACTCCCCTGGGGGGGGGATAGAAAGTCTGGGCGATAAACTCATCTTT.

This clone came up a few times. The translation of this DNA and the TCRdb protein of a much larger clone differ at residue 5, probably owing to a read error; the protein shown here is translated from the DNA. Within the sample, other DNA sequences also encode this same CDR3. V is TRDV2 and J is TRDJ1, with 9 nucleotides matching TRDD3. Germline V lookup: CDR1 GEAIGNYY, CDR2 EKD. The CDR3 extends over 17 amino acids. Trimming at V came to 2 bases and at J to 0 bases, leaving 9 bases not matched to a gene. The CDR3 loop reads CACDSLGDGKYTDKLIF. CDR3 bases: TGTGCCTGTGACAGTCTGGGGGATGGAAAGTACACCGATAAACTCATCTTT.

This clone was counted only a few times. A clone one base away is much larger, so this may be a read error. The CDR3 region is CACDTVSGGYGKILIF. The CDR3 bases are TGTGCCTGTGACACCGTCTCTGGGGGATACGGAAAAATACTCATCTTT. The chain uses TRDV2 and TRDJ1; TRDD3 matches 12 bases. Germline assignment: CDR1 GEAIGNYY and CDR2 EKD. The junction had 11 bases not matched to a gene; V was cut back by 0 bases and J by 10 bases. This CDR3 has 16 residues.

This clone has a handful of counts. TCRdb's entry gives the protein of a much larger clone, which mismatches this DNA's translation at residue 10, likely from a read error; the protein reported here is translated from the DNA. The CDR3 loop reads CALDYYTDKPIF. The CDR3 nucleotides are TGTGCTCTTGACTACTACACCGATAAACCCATCTTT. The chain joins TRDV1 to TRDJ1; no firm D call. The germline V gene encodes CDR1 TSWWSYY and CDR2 QGS. The CDR3 has 12 amino acids.

This sequence joins TRDV1 and TRDJ1; D may be TRDD3 (6 bases). TCRdb supplies no J gene; here it was assigned by aligning the nucleotide sequence to germline. The germline V gene has CDR1 TSWWSYY and CDR2 QGS. This CDR3 is built from 21 residues. V was pared by 2 bases and J by 0 bases, with 28 bases between. CDR3 in amino acids: CALGEGRFWRGSGEYTDKLIF. In DNA form, the CDR3 reads TGTGCTCTTGGGGAAGGGCGCTTCTGGAGGGGATCCGGAGAGTACACCGATAAACTCATCTTT.

Concerning this clone: The protein recorded in TCRdb matches a much larger clone and deviates from this DNA's translation at residue 17, suggesting a read error; the protein here is obtained by translating the DNA. The called J gene is TRDJ3, whereas the V gene has no call; TRDD3, the table's D call, was not compared with the DNA. The CDR3 covers 22 residues. The CDR3 loop is CACDPTGVGGPESSWDNRQMFF. CDR3 in DNA: TGTGCCTGTGACCCAACCGGGGTTGGGGGACCCGAGAGCTCCTGGGACAACCGACAGATGTTTTTC.

On this clone itself: A read error likely explains why the TCRdb protein, taken from a much larger clone, differs from this DNA's translation at residue 5; the protein shown is translated from the DNA. The rearrangement links TRDV2 to TRDJ1; TRDD3 aligns across 9 bases. Germline trimming cut 3 bases from V and 4 bases from J; bases unmatched to any gene: 14. CDR1 is GEAIGNYY and CDR2 is EKD in the germline V gene. The CDR3 spans 17 residues. CDR3 DNA: TGTGCCTGTGACGACGTTACTGGGGGACCAGAGGGCGATAAACTCATCTTT. This sequence encodes CACDDVTGGPEGDKLIF.

This clone has only a few counts. A read error is likely here: a far larger clone is one base away. The same CDR3 arises from other DNA sequences in this sample as well. The chain couples TRDV2 to TRDJ3; D possibly corresponds to TRDD3 (5 bases). Germline CDR1 and CDR2: GEAIGNYY and EKD. There are 19 residues in the CDR3. Here the CDR3 DNA reads TGTGCCTGTGACACGGGGGGGCTACGGAGCTCCTGGGACACCCGACAAATGTTTTTC. It is translated as CACDTGGLRSSWDTRQMFF.

This clone was counted between two and nine times. A far larger clone is a single base away, which makes a read error likely. The sample has other DNA sequences that encode this CDR3 too. The chain uses TRDV2 and TRDJ1; possible D gene TRDD3, 6 bases. The CDR3 loop spans 20 amino acids. Trimming took 4 bases from V and 0 from J, leaving 29 bases between them. From germline, CDR1 is GEAIGNYY and CDR2 EKD. Here the CDR3 DNA reads TGTGCCTGTGATAACCTTGGTACGGGTGGATACCGTACTTACACCGATAAACTCATCTTT. Protein: CACDNLGTGGYRTYTDKLIF.

Comments on this clone: The protein given by TCRdb reflects a much larger clone and differs at residue 11 from this DNA's translation, likely from a read error; the protein shown is the DNA's translation. The rearrangement joins TRDV2 to TRDJ1; D may be TRDD3 (5 bases). The CDR3 is 15 residues long. Germline loops: CDR1 GEAIGNYY, CDR2 EKD. The CDR3 region is CACDTMGPGTVKLIF. CDR3 DNA: TGTGCCTGTGACACCATGGGGCCCGGCACCGTTAAACTCATCTTT.

Worth noting for this clone: This sequence is one base from a far larger clone and is likely a read error. This sample includes further DNA sequences coding for the same CDR3. The rearrangement joins TRDV2 to TRDJ1; 7 nucleotides match TRDD3. Germline assignment: CDR1 GEAIGNYY and CDR2 EKD. V gave up 0 bases and J gave up 0 bases; unmatched junction bases: 18. The CDR3 has 20 amino acids. CDR3 amino acids: CACDTVRGIRENMYTDKLIF. The CDR3 coding sequence is TGTGCCTGTGACACCGTCCGGGGGATTCGCGAAAACATGTACACCGATAAACTCATCTTT.

Ten or more counts support this clone. It is likely a read error: a sequence one base away is far more abundant. Other DNA sequences in this specimen translate into the identical CDR3. V is TRDV2 and J is TRDJ1; 9 bases match TRDD3. Germline V CDR1 and CDR2: GEAIGNYY, EKD. CDR3 size: 17 residues. The junction had 8 bases not matched to a gene; V was cut back by 1 base and J by 0 bases. CDR3 protein: CACDTLGDGKYTDKLIF. The CDR3 DNA sequence: TGTGCCTGTGACACTCTGGGGGATGGGAAGTACACCGATAAACTCATCTTT.

A remark on this clone: With only one base between it and a far larger clone, this is likely a read error. Distinct nucleotide sequences in the sample also encode this CDR3. This chain links TRDV2 with TRDJ3; tentatively, D is TRDD3 (5 bases). Germline assignment: CDR1 GEAIGNYY and CDR2 EKD. This CDR3 is 19 amino acids long. The CDR3 reads CACDTGGLRSSWDTRQMFF. In DNA form, the CDR3 reads TGTGCCTGTGACACGGGGGGGCTACGGAGCTCCTGGGACACCCGTCAGATGTTTTTC.